This T cell receptor (beta chain) was identified during a study of T cell responses to AZD1222 COVID-19 vaccine. Study-wide points: White British donors predominated, females outnumbered males, and clonal diversity was possibly underestimated. Along spike, vaccine-associated CD4 TCRs were found throughout, with dominance at 160-218 and 743-854.

TCRdb's table, derived via immunoSEQ multiplex PCR, lists solely in-frame clones and lacks some. The sample contains 57,000 or so clones, about 74% of which appear only once. This clone came up once. The antigen remains undetermined. The CDR3 is 17 residues long. Germline values: CDR1 MDHEN, CDR2 SYDVKM. The junction had 14 bases not matched to a gene; V was cut back by 3 bases and J by 6 bases. The material sequenced was peripheral blood, taken 28 days after the second AZD1222 dose. This sequence originates from an adult who received the AZD1222 COVID-19 vaccine. The chain joins TRBV28 to TRBJ1-1, with 9 bases aligning to TRBD1. Written as DNA, the CDR3 is TGTGCCAGCAGTTTGGTTCCCGGGACAGGGCTTAATGCTGAAGCTTTCTTT. This codes for CASSLVPGTGLNAEAFF.